Listed here are 14 T cell receptor beta chains from one sample, sequenced in a study of cytomegalovirus exposure and HLA in healthy donors. The PCR employed 60 Vbeta primers together with 13 Jbeta primers. The protocol was immunoSEQ multiplex PCR, while the TCRdb copy is restricted to in-frame clones and leaves out a portion. This sample yields 35,000 to 50,000 clones, of which 60% to 70% are seen a single time; around 3.9% belongs to the top ten. What was sequenced was PBMCs. The receptors derive from a man aged 40-49 years in good health and CMV-seronegative.

This clone has just one count. The chain has TRBV28 and TRBJ2-7, with TRBD1 as a possible D gene (5 bases). The V gene lost 4 bases and the J gene lost 0 bases, with 13 bases spanning the gap. Looked up from germline, CDR1 is MDHEN and CDR2 is SYDVKM. The CDR3 length is 15 residues. CDR3 DNA sequence: TGTGCCAGCAGTTCCCAGGGCCGCGGCTCCTACGAGCAGTACTTC. It codes for CASSSQGRGSYEQYF.

In its sample, this clone was seen a few times. The rearrangement links TRBV4-1 to TRBJ2-5; D possibly corresponds to TRBD1 (6 bases). V lost 0 bases and J 5 bases, leaving 13 bases between the germline ends. Looked up from germline, CDR1 is MGHRA and CDR2 is YSYEKL. This CDR3 is 15 amino acids long. Here the CDR3 DNA reads TGCGCCAGCAGCCAAGAGGGACACCCGGAGGAGACCCAGTACTTC. Amino acid sequence: CASSQEGHPEETQYF.

This chain links TRBV4-2 with TRBJ2-3, with D unclear. CDR3 length: 13 residues. The germline CDR1 and CDR2 sequences are LGHNA and YNFKEQ. V dropped 0 bases and J dropped 5 bases, with 6 bases sitting between them. DNA of the CDR3: TGTGCCAGCAGCCAAGATCCCCAAGATACGCAGTATTTT. It yields the protein CASSQDPQDTQYF.

In DNA form, the CDR3 reads TGTGCCAGCAGCCCGACTAGGGGCAATGAGCAGTTCTTC. This encodes CASSPTRGNEQFF. The chain has TRBV5-4 and TRBJ2-1; a possible D gene is TRBD2 (6 bases). Trimming took off 4 bases at V and 6 bases at J, with 11 bases between the two ends. The CDR3 spans 13 residues. Germline V gene data show CDR1 as SGHNT and CDR2 as YYREEE (reference sequence). Supplemented by reference TRBV5-4 and TRBJ2-1, the full variable domain reads ETGVTQSPTHLIKTRGQQVTLRCSSQSGHNTVSWYQQALGQGPQFIFQYYREEENGRGNFPPRFSGLQFPNYSSELNVNALELDDSALYLCASSPTRGNEQFFGPGTRLTVL.

The V and J genes are TRBV14 and TRBJ2-3; 10 nucleotides align to TRBD1. Trimming removed 3 bases from V and 3 bases from J; junction bases left unmatched: 12. From germline, CDR1 is SGHDN and CDR2 FVKESK. The CDR3 is made up of 18 amino acids. CDR3 region: CASSHVYGTGALTDTQYF. CDR3 DNA: TGTGCCAGCAGCCACGTATACGGGACAGGGGCTCTAACAGATACGCAGTATTTT.

CDR3 bases: TGTGCCAGCATATCCCCAAGCCCCAATTCACCCCTCCACTTT. The encoded protein is CASISPSPNSPLHF. This chain connects TRBV2 to TRBJ1-6; D ambiguous. Germline V lookup: CDR1 SNHLY, CDR2 FYNNEI. The V and J ends lost 7 bases and 7 bases respectively, with 14 bases between them. The length of the CDR3 is 14 residues.

V usage is TRBV30 and J usage is TRBJ1-1; D is ambiguous. CDR1 and CDR2 (germline): GTSNPN, SVGIG (reference sequence). The CDR3 has 13 residues. V was trimmed by 1 base and J by 3 bases, leaving 9 bases between them. CDR3 DNA: TGTGCCTGGAGTGGCGAATCGGACACTGAAGCTTTCTTT. Amino acid sequence: CAWSGESDTEAFF.

The chain has TRBV6-5 and TRBJ1-2, with 8 bases matching TRBD1. The length of the CDR3 is 13 residues. J gave up 7 bases and V 6 bases, and 7 bases lay outside the gene matches. Looked up from germline, CDR1 is MNHEY and CDR2 is SVGAGI. The CDR3: CASRLDRGFGYTF. CDR3 sequence (DNA): TGTGCCAGCAGACTCGACAGGGGTTTTGGCTACACCTTC.

V usage is TRBV7-8 and J usage is TRBJ1-1, with TRBD1 matching 7 bases. Germline V lookup: CDR1 SGHVS, CDR2 FQNEAQ. J gave up 8 bases and V 3 bases, and 9 bases lay outside the gene matches. The CDR3 runs to 14 residues. CDR3 sequence reads: CASSFGTANVEAFF. CDR3 sequence (DNA): TGTGCCAGCAGCTTCGGGACAGCTAACGTAGAAGCTTTCTTT.

This chain uses TRBV30 with TRBJ2-6; TRBD1 might be the D (6 bases). The CDR3 sequence is 16 residues long. The ends were cut back, 2 bases at V and 2 bases at J, with 13 bases in the middle. From germline, CDR1 is GTSNPN and CDR2 SVGIG (reference sequence). CDR3 amino acids: CAWSRLRGTGANVLTF. The CDR3 bases are TGTGCCTGGAGTCGATTGAGGGGGACTGGGGCCAACGTCCTGACTTTC.

This chain connects TRBV7-8 to TRBJ2-7, with 11 nucleotides matching TRBD2. The germline V gene has CDR1 SGHVS and CDR2 FQNEAQ. Trimming at V came to 4 bases and at J to 4 bases, leaving 12 bases not matched to a gene. The CDR3 totals 17 residues. As DNA, the CDR3 is TGTGCCAGCAGCTCCACTAGCGGGGGCCCATCTGGGTACGAGCAGTACTTC. It specifies CASSSTSGGPSGYEQYF.

This clone was counted once. J is TRBJ2-1 and V is TRBV4-2; TRBD2 might be the D (5 bases). V lost 2 bases and J 10 bases, leaving 12 bases between the germline ends. The CDR3 runs to 13 residues. In germline, CDR1 is LGHNA, CDR2 YNFKEQ. The DNA for the CDR3 is TGTGCCAGCAGCCAATGGGCGGGTGAGGAGCAGTTCTTC. It yields the protein CASSQWAGEEQFF.

Here the CDR3 DNA reads TGTGCCACCAGCAGAAGCCAGAACAGGGTGGAGACCCAGTACTTC. This codes for CATSRSQNRVETQYF. The V and J genes are TRBV15 and TRBJ2-5; tentative D call: TRBD1 (6 bases). Germline-derived CDR1 and CDR2 are LNHNV and YYDKDF (reference sequence). The V gene lost 2 bases and the J gene lost 5 bases, with 15 bases spanning the gap. The CDR3 contains 15 residues.

This sequence joins TRBV2 and TRBJ1-1, with no clear D. Trimming pared 2 bases from V and 2 bases from J, leaving 9 bases between. The CDR3 spans 14 residues. Germline-derived CDR1 and CDR2 are SNHLY and FYNNEI. The CDR3 nucleotides read TGTGCCAGCAGTGAACCTAGAGGTAACACTGAAGCTTTCTTT. Protein: CASSEPRGNTEAFF.